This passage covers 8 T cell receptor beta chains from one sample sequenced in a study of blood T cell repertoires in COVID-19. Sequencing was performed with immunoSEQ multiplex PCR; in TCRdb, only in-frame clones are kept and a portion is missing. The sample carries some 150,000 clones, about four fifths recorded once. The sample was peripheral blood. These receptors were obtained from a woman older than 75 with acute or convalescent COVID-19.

The DNA for the CDR3 is TGCGCCAGCAGCGTCTCTAGCGGCAGATCCCAAGAGACCCAGTACTTC. Amino acid sequence: CASSVSSGRSQETQYF. The chain employs TRBV5-1 and TRBJ2-5; 7 nucleotides match TRBD2. Germline CDR1 is SGHRS and CDR2 is YFSETQ. After removal of 4 bases from V and 1 base from J, the junction contained 10 bases not matched to a gene. The CDR3 spans 16 residues.

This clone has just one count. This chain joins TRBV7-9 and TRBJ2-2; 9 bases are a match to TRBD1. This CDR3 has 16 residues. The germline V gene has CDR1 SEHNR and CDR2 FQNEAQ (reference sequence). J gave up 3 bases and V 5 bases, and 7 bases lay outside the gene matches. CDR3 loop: CASSRGQGGDTGELFF. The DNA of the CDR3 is TGTGCCAGCAGCCGGGGACAGGGAGGTGACACCGGGGAGCTGTTTTTT.

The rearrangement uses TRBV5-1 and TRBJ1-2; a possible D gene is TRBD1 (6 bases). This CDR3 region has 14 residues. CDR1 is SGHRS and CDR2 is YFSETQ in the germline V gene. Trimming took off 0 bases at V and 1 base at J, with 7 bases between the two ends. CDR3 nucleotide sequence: TGCGCCAGCAGCTTGGGACAGGTTAACTATGGCTACACCTTC. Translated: CASSLGQVNYGYTF.

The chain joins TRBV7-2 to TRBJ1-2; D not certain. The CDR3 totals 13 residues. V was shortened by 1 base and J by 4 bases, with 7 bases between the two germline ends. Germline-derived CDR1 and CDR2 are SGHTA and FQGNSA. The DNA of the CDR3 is TGTGCCAGCAGCTTAGAAGCGGTCTATGGCTACACCTTC. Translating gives CASSLEAVYGYTF.

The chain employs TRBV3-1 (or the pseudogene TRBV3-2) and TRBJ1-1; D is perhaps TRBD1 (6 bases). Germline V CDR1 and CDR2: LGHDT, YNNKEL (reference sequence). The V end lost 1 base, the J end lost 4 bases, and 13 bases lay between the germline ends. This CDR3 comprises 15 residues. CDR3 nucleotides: TGTGCCAGCAGCCAAGGCGCAGGGGCGGGCACTGAAGCTTTCTTT. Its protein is CASSQGAGAGTEAFF.

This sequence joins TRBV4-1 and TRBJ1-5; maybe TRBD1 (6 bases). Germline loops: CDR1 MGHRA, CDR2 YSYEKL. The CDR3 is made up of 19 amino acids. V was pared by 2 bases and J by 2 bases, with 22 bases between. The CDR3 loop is CASSQPRGQGWDGNQPQHF. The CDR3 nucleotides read TGCGCCAGCAGCCAACCTAGAGGGCAGGGGTGGGATGGCAATCAGCCCCAGCATTTT.

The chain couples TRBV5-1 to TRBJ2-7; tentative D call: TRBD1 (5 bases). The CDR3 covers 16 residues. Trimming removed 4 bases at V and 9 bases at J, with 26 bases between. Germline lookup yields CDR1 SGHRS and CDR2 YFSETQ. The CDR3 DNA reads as TGCGCCAGCAGCCCCTTCGGACAAGGACGATTACGAGGGCAGTACTTC. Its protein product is CASSPFGQGRLRGQYF.

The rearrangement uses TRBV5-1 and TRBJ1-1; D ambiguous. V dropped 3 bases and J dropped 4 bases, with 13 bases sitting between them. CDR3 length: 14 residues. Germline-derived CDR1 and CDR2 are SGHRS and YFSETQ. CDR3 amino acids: CASSSPLSATEAFF. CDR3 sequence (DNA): TGCGCCAGCAGCTCTCCACTATCAGCCACTGAAGCTTTCTTT.